The 9 T cell receptor beta chains listed next were all sequenced from one sample in a study of blood T cells in healthy people across ages. A second roughly 7 to 11 cycle PCR used barcoded and J-beta primers. Each CDR3 protein is one row after TCRdb ran MiXCR on the 5' RACE reads. There are over 750,000 distinct CDR3 sequences in the sample; 20% to 30% occur only once, and more than 8% lies in the top ten. The same data also contributed to another study, on T cells of mothers and their children.

Sequenced input: blood. All receptors derive from a boy aged 10-17 years in good health.

There are a few counts of this clonotype. This chain uses TRBV7-8 with TRBJ2-7; 9 bases are shared with TRBD1. The V gene's germline CDR1 is SGHVS and CDR2 FQNEAQ. After removal of 3 bases from V and 0 bases from J, the junction contained 3 bases not matched to a gene. The CDR3 consists of 15 residues. The CDR3 loop reads CASSFEQGASYEQYF. The CDR3 DNA reads as TGTGCCAGCAGCTTTGAACAGGGGGCCTCCTACGAGCAGTACTTC.

Of note for this clonotype: Germline is not matched at one junction end, which may reflect a read error. The genes are TRBV5-1 and TRBJ1-2, with D uncertain. The CDR3 has 14 amino acids. Germline V gives CDR1 SGHRS, CDR2 YFSETQ. CDR3 loop: CASSLAPSNYGYTF. The CDR3 DNA sequence: TGCGCCAGCAGCTTAGCCCCCTCCAACTACGGCTACACCTTC.

V usage is TRBV20-1 and J usage is TRBJ2-1; the match to TRBD2 covers 9 bases. There are 18 residues in the CDR3. V was pared by 4 bases and J by 1 base, with 14 bases of the junction left unmatched. Germline CDR1 and CDR2: DFQATT and SNEGSKA (reference sequence). The CDR3: CSAKGELAGAESYNEQFF. The DNA for the CDR3 is TGCAGTGCTAAGGGAGAACTAGCGGGTGCCGAATCCTACAATGAGCAGTTCTTC.

This clonotype was counted at least ten times. V and J are TRBV5-1 and TRBJ2-7; 8 bases map to TRBD2. The CDR3 length is 19 residues. V was pared by 4 bases and J by 0 bases, with 18 bases of the junction left unmatched. The V gene's germline CDR1 is SGHRS and CDR2 YFSETQ. Written as DNA, the CDR3 is TGCGCCAGCAGCGTCGGCATGATTCCTCTAGCGGGTAGCTCCTACGAGCAGTACTTC. Its translation: CASSVGMIPLAGSSYEQYF.

The V gene is TRBV7-9, the J gene TRBJ2-4; D is perhaps TRBD1 or TRBD2 (5 bases each). Germline-derived CDR1 and CDR2 are SEHNR and FQNEAQ (reference sequence). The CDR3 is 14 residues long. The V end lost 0 bases, the J end lost 7 bases, and 10 bases lay between the germline ends. The CDR3, as DNA: TGTGCCAGCAGCTTAGCGGGACCGCCTAACATTCAGTACTTC. Encoded protein: CASSLAGPPNIQYF.

This clonotype was seen a few times. The gene calls are TRBV20-1 and TRBJ2-1; TRBD1 might be the D (6 bases). Trimming removed 6 bases at V and 0 bases at J, with 15 bases between. CDR3 length equals 15 residues. The germline V gene encodes CDR1 DFQATT and CDR2 SNEGSKA (reference sequence). This chain's CDR3 is CSATPDRSSYNEQFF. As DNA, the CDR3 is TGCAGTGCCACCCCCGACAGGAGCTCCTACAATGAGCAGTTCTTC.

This clonotype has just one count. This chain uses TRBV5-4 with TRBJ2-1, with unresolved D. This CDR3 has 12 amino acids. Trimming left V 7 bases short and J 6 bases short, with 11 bases between. Per germline, CDR1 SGHNT and CDR2 YYREEE (reference sequence). CDR3 in DNA: TGTGCCAGCGGATATGGGGTCAATGAGCAGTTCTTC. It specifies CASGYGVNEQFF.

This clonotype has a handful of counts. The rearrangement links TRBV7-9 to TRBJ2-2; D is unclear. With 6 bases removed from V and 6 bases from J, the gap between germline ends came to 14 bases. The CDR3 is made up of 14 amino acids. CDR1 SEHNR and CDR2 FQNEAQ come from the germline V gene (reference sequence). This chain's CDR3 is CASSPELPPGELFF. In nucleotides, the CDR3 is TGTGCCAGCAGTCCGGAACTACCACCCGGGGAGCTGTTTTTT. Together with reference TRBV7-9 and TRBJ2-2, the CDR3 gives the full variable domain: DTGVSQNPRHKITKRGQNVTFRCDPISEHNRLYWYRQTLGQGPEFLTYFQNEAQLEKSRLLSDRFSAERPKGSFSTLEIQRTEQGDSAMYLCASSPELPPGELFFGEGSRLTVL.

This sequence joins TRBV6-1 and TRBJ1-1; the D gene is possibly TRBD1 (5 bases). The germline V gene has CDR1 MNHNS and CDR2 SASEGT. Between the trimmed V and J ends, which lost 8 bases and 2 bases, there was a span of 9 bases. The CDR3 totals 12 residues. This CDR3 reads CASRTINTEAFF. The CDR3 nucleotides read TGTGCCAGCCGGACAATCAACACTGAAGCTTTCTTT.